A single sample gave rise to the 15 T cell receptor beta chains below, sequenced in a study of blood T cell repertoires in COVID-19. Repertoires were generated with immunoSEQ multiplex PCR, while TCRdb's copy carries only in-frame clones and drops some. The top ten hold roughly 13% of the sample, which has about 16,000 clones, around 75% seen once. Sequencing used peripheral blood. The receptors shown here come from a man in his 60s with acute or convalescent COVID-19.

This clone appeared once. The chain employs TRBV3-1 (or the pseudogene TRBV3-2) and TRBJ1-1, with 8 nucleotides matching TRBD1. The CDR3 has 18 amino acids. J was trimmed by 0 bases and V by 0 bases; bases with no gene match: 9. The germline gives CDR1 LGHDT, CDR2 YNNKEL (reference sequence). CDR3 sequence (DNA): TGTGCCAGCAGCCAAGATCGTGGGACAGGTCGGCTGAACACTGAAGCTTTCTTT. Its translation: CASSQDRGTGRLNTEAFF.

The genes are TRBV7-2 and TRBJ2-7, with D tentatively TRBD1 (6 bases). Between the trimmed V and J ends, which lost 5 bases and 2 bases, there was a span of 19 bases. Germline CDR1 is SGHTA and CDR2 is FQGNSA. The CDR3 is made up of 16 amino acids. As DNA, the CDR3 is TGTGCCAGCAGCGCAAGGGTTGGACAGCAGACCTACGAGCAGTACTTC. Translated: CASSARVGQQTYEQYF.

V and J are TRBV18 and TRBJ1-1; D gene unclear. Germline values: CDR1 KGHSH, CDR2 LQKENI. The CDR3 is 13 residues long. V shed 2 bases and J shed 0 bases, with 4 bases lying between them. CDR3 nucleotide sequence: TGTGCCAGCTCACCAATATTGAACACTGAAGCTTTCTTT. This codes for CASSPILNTEAFF.

V gene TRBV2 combines with J gene TRBJ2-7, with 14 bases fitting TRBD2. The trim removed 6 bases at V and 4 bases at J, leaving 20 bases unmatched. Germline CDR1 SNHLY, CDR2 FYNNEI. The CDR3 is made up of 20 amino acids. The CDR3 region has the DNA TGTGCCAGCAGGCCCACGTCCGGGACTAGCGGGAGACCGGGACTTTACGAGCAGTACTTC. Protein product: CASRPTSGTSGRPGLYEQYF.

The CDR3 nucleotides are TGTGCCAGCAGCTCGTTCCCGACAGGGGAGGATGATACGCAGTATTTT. Translated, it gives CASSSFPTGEDDTQYF. The chain employs TRBV5-4 and TRBJ2-3, with TRBD1 identical over 8 bases. Per the germline V gene, CDR1 is SGHNT and CDR2 is YYREEE (reference sequence). Unmatched junction bases numbered 12, after V lost 3 bases and J lost 6 bases. This CDR3 contains 16 residues.

V usage is TRBV25-1 and J usage is TRBJ2-7, with D perhaps TRBD1 (5 bases). Trimming removed 10 bases from V and 6 bases from J, with 16 bases in between. The CDR3 totals 12 residues. Per the germline V gene, CDR1 is MGHDK and CDR2 is SYGVNS. For the CDR3, the DNA is TGTGCCACAGCCCAGGGTTGGTCCGAGCAGTACTTC. Translated, it gives CATAQGWSEQYF.

With regard to this clone: Different DNA sequences within this sample yield the same CDR3. The genes are TRBV7-2 and TRBJ2-3; 13 positions agree with TRBD2. Germline CDR1 and CDR2: SGHTA and FQGNSA. The CDR3 length is 15 residues. The junction had 5 bases not matched to a gene; V was cut back by 5 bases and J by 6 bases. CDR3 amino acids: CASSPRTSGSDTQYF. CDR3 nucleotide sequence: TGTGCCAGCAGCCCCCGGACTAGCGGGAGCGATACGCAGTATTTT. The full variable domain, completed using reference TRBV7-2 and TRBJ2-3, is GAGVSQSPSNKVTEKGKDVELRCDPISGHTALYWYRQSLGQGLEFLIYFQGNSAPDKSGLPSDRFSAERTGGSVSTLTIQRTQQEDSAVYLCASSPRTSGSDTQYFGPGTRLTVL.

By share of the sample, this clone is medium-sized. V is TRBV12-3 or TRBV12-4 and J is TRBJ2-1; D is perhaps TRBD2 (5 bases). The length of the CDR3 is 12 residues. V was clipped by 6 bases and J by 6 bases, with 9 bases between them. CDR3 in amino acids: CASRLGSNEQFF. Here the CDR3 DNA reads TGTGCCAGCAGATTGGGGAGCAATGAGCAGTTCTTC.

J is TRBJ1-2 and V is TRBV15, with D uncertain. This CDR3 has 18 residues. Trimming removed 0 bases at V and 5 bases at J, with 22 bases between. Germline V gene sequence: CDR1 LNHNV, CDR2 YYDKDF (reference sequence). CDR3 in DNA: TGTGCCACCAGCAGAGATTTGGGCCGCCACCCGAGTTTTTATGGCTACACCTTC. It is translated as CATSRDLGRHPSFYGYTF.

The chain links TRBV28 to TRBJ1-1; D call uncertain. V lost 6 bases and J lost 9, with 17 bases in between. Per the germline V gene, CDR1 is MDHEN and CDR2 is SYDVKM. This CDR3 contains 13 residues. The CDR3 bases are TGTGCCAGCAGACGACGGCCGGGAAACCAAGCTTTCTTT. It encodes CASRRRPGNQAFF. The full variable domain, rest sourced from reference TRBV28 and TRBJ1-1, is DVKVTQSSRYLVKRTGEKVFLECVQDMDHENMFWYRQDPGLGLRLIYFSYDVKMKEKGDIPEGYSVSREKKERFSLILESASTNQTSMYLCASRRRPGNQAFFGQGTRLTVV.

The CDR3 protein is CASSLEGWGGETQYF. CDR3 DNA: TGTGCCAGCAGCTTAGAGGGCTGGGGGGGAGAGACCCAGTACTTC. The chain links TRBV7-7 to TRBJ2-5, with 7 bases identical to TRBD2. The ends lost 1 base at V and 4 bases at J; junction bases unmatched: 6. The CDR3 length is 15 residues. In germline, CDR1 is SSHAT, CDR2 FNYEAQ (reference sequence).

The chain recombines TRBV10-3 with TRBJ2-5; TRBD1 is a possible D gene (5 bases). Germline CDR1 and CDR2: ENHRY and SYGVKD. V lost 5 bases, J lost 1 base, and 11 bases lay in between. CDR3 size: 14 residues. This chain's CDR3 is CAISSSRGQETQYF. CDR3 DNA sequence: TGTGCCATCAGTTCCTCTAGGGGCCAAGAGACCCAGTACTTC.

This chain connects TRBV1 to TRBJ2-2; the table's D call, TRBD2, was not checked against the DNA. TRBV1 is listed as a pseudogene. This CDR3 comprises 16 residues. CDR3 region: CTALLGRGDTTGELFF. The CDR3 nucleotides are TGCACCGCCCTCCTAGGGCGGGGGGACACCACCGGGGAGCTGTTTTTT.

This clone showed up just a few times. This sequence joins TRBV11-1 and TRBJ1-2; 7 bases line up with TRBD1. Germline V gene data show CDR1 as SGHAT and CDR2 as FQDESV (reference sequence). CDR3 length: 16 residues. The V and J ends lost 5 bases and 2 bases, in that order; junction bases with no gene match: 11. CDR3 loop: CASSLETGRANYGYTF. The CDR3 region has the DNA TGTGCCAGCAGCCTTGAGACAGGGCGAGCGAACTATGGCTACACCTTC.

This chain connects TRBV5-4 to TRBJ1-2; D might be TRBD1 (5 bases). Trimming stripped 4 bases from V and 0 bases from J, with 16 bases between. Germline values: CDR1 SGHNT, CDR2 YYREEE (reference sequence). CDR3 length: 16 amino acids. In DNA, the CDR3 is TGTGCCAGCAGCCCCTCCGCGGGGGGAACTAACTATGGCTACACCTTC. Its translation is CASSPSAGGTNYGYTF. Variable domain in full (rest from reference TRBV5-4 and TRBJ1-2): ETGVTQSPTHLIKTRGQQVTLRCSSQSGHNTVSWYQQALGQGPQFIFQYYREEENGRGNFPPRFSGLQFPNYSSELNVNALELDDSALYLCASSPSAGGTNYGYTFGSGTRLTVV.